Listed below are T cell receptor beta chains from one sample, sequenced in a study of identifying expanded T cells in peripheral blood. The repertoire was sequenced with immunoSEQ multiplex PCR; TCRdb's copy has only in-frame clones and lacks some. The data contain 75,000 to 95,000 clones, around 89% of them singletons. The sequencing input was blood. These TCRs come from a person between 18 and 69 years old in good health. Both conserved end residues are part of each CDR3. The D gene is left open where the match is weak.

V	D	J	DNA	CDR3
TRBV29-1	.	TRBJ1-1	TGCAGCGTTGGCTTGGGAGGGTTAGCTTTCTTT	CSVGLGGLAFF
TRBV5-1	TRBD2	TRBJ2-5	TGCGCCAGCAGCTTCGGTCGCTTAGCGGGAGTTCCCGGGGAGACCCAGTACTTC	CASSFGRLAGVPGETQYF
TRBV27	TRBD1	TRBJ1-1	TGTGCCAGCAGTTTGACAGGGGGGAACACTGAAGCTTTCTTT	CASSLTGGNTEAFF
TRBV6-6	TRBD2	TRBJ2-7	TGTGCCAGCAGTTACTCACCGGGGGGACCCTACGAGCAGTACTTC	CASSYSPGGPYEQYF
TRBV7-2	.	TRBJ1-5	TGTGCCAGCAGCTTAGCCGGCGGCAAAAATCAGCCCCAGCATTTT	CASSLAGGKNQPQHF
TRBV7-8	TRBD1	TRBJ2-2	TGTGCCAGCAGCTCATCAGGGGGCGCAGGGTCGAACACCGGGGAGCTGTTTTTT	CASSSSGGAGSNTGELFF
TRBV28	.	TRBJ2-1	TGTGCCAGCAGTTTGATCCCACTAGTCAATGAGCAGTTCTTC	CASSLIPLVNEQFF
TRBV30	.	TRBJ1-2	TGTGCCTGGAGTGTACGGGAGAACTATGGCTACACCTTC	CAWSVRENYGYTF
TRBV7-2	TRBD2	TRBJ2-1	TGTGCCAGCAGCCCCCGGACTAGCGGGAGTATCGGTGAGCAGTTCTTC	CASSPRTSGSIGEQFF
TRBV5-5	TRBD1	TRBJ1-1	TGTGCCAGCAGCTTGACAGGGGGCGGAACTGAAGCTTTCTTT	CASSLTGGGTEAFF
TRBV5-1	.	TRBJ2-3	TGCGCCAGCAGCTTCTTCATAGGGGATACGCAGTATTTT	CASSFFIGDTQYF
TRBV6-6	.	TRBJ1-3	TGTGCCAGCAGTTTCGACAGTGGAGTCTCTGGAAACACCATATATTTT	CASSFDSGVSGNTIYF